The present T cell receptor (beta chain) was sequenced within a study of blood T cell repertoires in COVID-19. Study details: Both acute and convalescent COVID-19 samples were obtained from the United States, Italy and Spain. In each case, the material was cDNA or gDNA derived from T cells, B-cell-depleted T cells, or PBMCs.

The germline CDR1 and CDR2 sequences are DFQATT and SNEGSKA (reference sequence). The CDR3 spans 11 residues. Trimming left V 4 bases short and J 4 bases short, with 7 bases between. TCRdb's table, derived via immunoSEQ multiplex PCR, lists solely in-frame clones and lacks some. The sample shows around 91,000 clones, 79% of them seen only once. The specimen was peripheral blood. The receptor was derived from a woman older than 75 with active or convalescent COVID-19. J is TRBJ1-2 and V is TRBV20-1; D is undetermined. This CDR3 is CSATSLYGYTF. Written as DNA, the CDR3 is TGCAGTGCTACCAGTCTCTATGGCTACACCTTC.